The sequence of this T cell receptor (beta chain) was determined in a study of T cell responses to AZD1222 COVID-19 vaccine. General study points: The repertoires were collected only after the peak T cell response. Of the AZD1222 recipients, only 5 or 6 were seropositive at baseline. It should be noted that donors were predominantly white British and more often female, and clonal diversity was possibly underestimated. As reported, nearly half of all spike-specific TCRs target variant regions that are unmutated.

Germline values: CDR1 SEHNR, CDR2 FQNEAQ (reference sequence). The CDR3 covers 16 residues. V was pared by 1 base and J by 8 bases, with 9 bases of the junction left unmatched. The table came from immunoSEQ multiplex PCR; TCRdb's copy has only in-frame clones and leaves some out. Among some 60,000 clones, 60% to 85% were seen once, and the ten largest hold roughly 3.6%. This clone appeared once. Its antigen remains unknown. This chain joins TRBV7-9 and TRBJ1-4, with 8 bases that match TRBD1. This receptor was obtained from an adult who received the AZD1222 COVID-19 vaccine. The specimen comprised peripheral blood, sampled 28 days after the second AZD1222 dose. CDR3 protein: CASSLDGYRGNEKLFF. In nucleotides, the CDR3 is TGTGCCAGCAGCTTAGACGGCTACAGGGGGAACGAAAAACTGTTTTTT.